Listed here are 22 T cell receptor beta chains from one sample, sequenced in a study of cytomegalovirus exposure and HLA in healthy donors. Both 60 Vbeta primers and 13 Jbeta primers went into the PCR. Assay: immunoSEQ multiplex PCR; the TCRdb copy retains only in-frame clones and omits some. The sample includes 90,000 to 100,000 clones, roughly 76% seen only once; the top ten take 1.5% to 2.5%. Source material: PBMCs. Every receptor here comes from a middle-aged man in good health and CMV-seronegative.

The rearrangement joins TRBV5-8 to TRBJ2-7, with 8 positions matching TRBD2. Trimming cost V 4 bases and J 0 bases; bases outside gene matches: 9. CDR1 SGHTS and CDR2 YDEGEE come from the germline V gene. The CDR3 extends over 16 amino acids. The CDR3 DNA reads as TGTGCCAGCAGCCCGGTCTTGCGGGAGGTCTCCTACGAGCAGTACTTC. It encodes CASSPVLREVSYEQYF. Full variable domain (outside the CDR3, taken from reference TRBV5-8 and TRBJ2-7): EAGVTQSPTHLIKTRGQQATLRCSPISGHTSVYWYQQALGLGLQFLLWYDEGEERNRGNFPPRFSGRQFPNYSSELNVNALELEDSALYLCASSPVLREVSYEQYFGPGTRLTVT.

This rearrangement joins TRBV7-8 to TRBJ2-7; TRBD1 might be the D (6 bases). This CDR3 has 15 amino acids. Per germline, CDR1 SGHVS and CDR2 FQNEAQ. The germline V and J ends were trimmed by 1 base and 0 bases, with 10 bases remaining between them. This chain's CDR3 is CASSLGTVSSYEQYF. As DNA, the CDR3 is TGTGCCAGCAGCTTAGGGACAGTGAGCTCCTACGAGCAGTACTTC. Based on the CDR3 plus reference TRBV7-8 and TRBJ2-7, the full variable domain is GAGVSQSPRYKVAKRGQDVALRCDPISGHVSLFWYQQALGQGPEFLTYFQNEAQLDKSGLPSDRFFAERPEGSVSTLKIQRTQQEDSAVYLCASSLGTVSSYEQYFGPGTRLTVT.

The CDR3 sequence is CASSLLGTGTEAFF. The CDR3 DNA reads TGTGCCAGCAGTTTATTGGGGACAGGGACTGAAGCTTTCTTT. The rearrangement joins TRBV27 to TRBJ1-1; 9 nucleotides match TRBD1. This CDR3 has 14 amino acids. The V segment lost 1 base and the J segment 5 bases; nucleotides outside the gene matches: 2. In germline, CDR1 is MNHEY, CDR2 SMNVEV (reference sequence).

The V gene is TRBV6-5, the J gene TRBJ2-7; 12 bases align to TRBD2. J lost 7 bases, V lost 6 bases, and 7 bases had no gene match. The CDR3 is 14 residues long. Germline assignment: CDR1 MNHEY and CDR2 SVGAGI. The CDR3 here is CASRNPGLAGEQYF. The CDR3 region has the DNA TGTGCCAGCAGGAACCCCGGACTAGCGGGAGAGCAGTACTTC.

The chain recombines TRBV7-2 with TRBJ2-7, with D unresolved. V lost 2 bases and J 3 bases, leaving 8 bases between the germline ends. The CDR3 totals 13 residues. CDR1 is SGHTA and CDR2 is FQGNSA in the germline V gene. The CDR3 nucleotides are TGTGCCAGCAGCTTACTAGATAGCTACGAGCAGTACTTC. Amino acid sequence: CASSLLDSYEQYF.

The J gene is TRBJ2-2, the V gene TRBV5-4; tentative D call: TRBD1 (5 bases). The germline V gene encodes CDR1 SGHNT and CDR2 YYREEE (reference sequence). This CDR3 is built from 14 residues. The V and J ends lost 5 bases and 1 base respectively, with 9 bases between them. The CDR3 DNA follows: TGTGCCAGCAGGGTTCAGGGGAACACCGGGGAGCTGTTTTTT. As protein: CASRVQGNTGELFF.

The rearrangement links TRBV9 to TRBJ2-1; 8 bases are a match to TRBD2. CDR1 and CDR2 (germline): SGDLS, YYNGEE. J was trimmed by 8 bases and V by 0 bases; bases with no gene match: 7. The CDR3 is 15 residues long. In DNA, the CDR3 is TGTGCCAGCAGCGTAGTGGGCGGGAGGCCGGATGAGCAGTTCTTC. Translation gives CASSVVGGRPDEQFF.

The chain recombines TRBV7-2 with TRBJ2-7; 8 nucleotides align to TRBD2. V was clipped by 5 bases and J by 1 base; unmatched bases: 13. Germline assignment: CDR1 SGHTA and CDR2 FQGNSA. The CDR3 has 17 residues. The CDR3 DNA sequence: TGTGCCAGCAGCGCGAGCCCCGGGACTAGGCGTTCCTACGAGCAGTACTTC. Translated: CASSASPGTRRSYEQYF.

This rearrangement joins TRBV29-1 to TRBJ2-1; 10 nucleotides align to TRBD2. CDR1 and CDR2 (germline): SQVTM, ANQGSEA. V dropped 4 bases and J dropped 0; count of bases not matched to a gene: 9. This CDR3 is built from 17 residues. CDR3: CSVGTSGNPSSYNEQFF. The CDR3 DNA reads TGCAGCGTTGGGACTAGCGGAAACCCGAGCTCCTACAATGAGCAGTTCTTC.

Here the CDR3 reads CASSFLGDVGQPQHF. CDR3 bases: TGTGCCAGCAGTTTCCTAGGGGATGTGGGTCAGCCCCAGCATTTT. The chain combines TRBV6-6 with TRBJ1-5, with a weak D call TRBD1 (5 bases). With 4 bases removed from V and 6 bases from J, the gap between germline ends came to 16 bases. Germline V gene lookup returns CDR1 MNHNY and CDR2 SVGAGI (reference sequence). The CDR3 loop spans 15 amino acids.

The chain couples TRBV4-1 to TRBJ2-6, with 7 bases fitting TRBD2. Germline V gene data show CDR1 as MGHRA and CDR2 as YSYEKL. With 1 base clipped from V and 0 bases from J, the junction kept 3 bases outside the gene matches. CDR3 length: 17 residues. In DNA, the CDR3 is TGCGCCAGCAGCCAAGGGGGGGGAGTCTCTGGGGCCAACGTCCTGACTTTC. This translates into CASSQGGGVSGANVLTF.

This chain links TRBV19 with TRBJ1-3; D not resolved. V lost 7 bases and J 0 bases, leaving 10 bases between the germline ends. This CDR3 contains 14 residues. Germline-derived CDR1 and CDR2 are LNHDA and SQIVND (reference sequence). DNA of the CDR3: TGTGCCAGTACTCGAGCCCTCTCTGGAAACACCATATATTTT. It yields the protein CASTRALSGNTIYF.

The chain uses TRBV6-1 and TRBJ1-5, with TRBD1 as a possible D gene (5 bases). The length of the CDR3 is 13 residues. Germline V CDR1 and CDR2: MNHNS, SASEGT. V lost 10 bases and J 7 bases, leaving 17 bases between the germline ends. The CDR3 loop is CATLGGVLQPQHF. For the CDR3, the DNA is TGTGCCACCCTAGGAGGGGTATTGCAGCCCCAGCATTTT.

The sample holds one count of this clone. The V gene is TRBV28, the J gene TRBJ2-1, with 8 bases lining up with TRBD2. Germline lookup yields CDR1 MDHEN and CDR2 SYDVKM. The CDR3 totals 14 residues. The trim removed 8 bases at V and 3 bases at J, leaving 6 bases unmatched. The CDR3 here is CASVRGGVYNEQFF. CDR3 DNA: TGTGCCAGCGTCCGGGGGGGTGTCTACAATGAGCAGTTCTTC. The variable domain in full, completed from reference TRBV28 and TRBJ2-1, reads DVKVTQSSRYLVKRTGEKVFLECVQDMDHENMFWYRQDPGLGLRLIYFSYDVKMKEKGDIPEGYSVSREKKERFSLILESASTNQTSMYLCASVRGGVYNEQFFGPGTRLTVL.

The V and J genes are TRBV28 and TRBJ1-2, with a tentative D call TRBD1 (5 bases). V was pared by 3 bases and J by 4 bases, with 15 bases between. The CDR3 consists of 15 residues. Germline loops: CDR1 MDHEN, CDR2 SYDVKM. CDR3 in DNA: TGTGCCAGCAGTTTCGGACACCAATCACCCTATGGCTACACCTTC. It specifies CASSFGHQSPYGYTF.

The V and J genes are TRBV4-1 and TRBJ2-1; D may be TRBD2 (6 bases). V lost 10 bases, J lost 3 bases, and 13 bases lay in between. The CDR3 totals 13 residues. CDR1 is MGHRA and CDR2 is YSYEKL in the germline V gene. Here the CDR3 DNA reads TGCGCCAAAAAAAGGAGGGACTACAATGAGCAGTTCTTC. Its translation: CAKKRRDYNEQFF.

The genes are TRBV5-6 and TRBJ2-4; weak D call: TRBD1 (6 bases). The CDR3 spans 14 residues. Per germline, CDR1 SGHDT and CDR2 YYEEEE. V was cut by 1 base and J by 4 bases, with 9 bases left in between. The CDR3 here is CASSLPGQKNIQYF. CDR3 sequence (DNA): TGTGCCAGCAGCTTGCCTGGACAGAAAAACATTCAGTACTTC.

This chain joins TRBV5-6 and TRBJ2-3; the match to TRBD2 covers 11 bases. With V trimmed by 0 bases and J by 3 bases, 3 bases remained unmatched. This CDR3 is built from 16 residues. Germline-derived CDR1 and CDR2 are SGHDT and YYEEEE. CDR3 sequence reads: CASSLGLAGTTDTQYF. CDR3 DNA sequence: TGTGCCAGCAGCTTGGGACTAGCGGGAACGACAGATACGCAGTATTTT.

The chain couples TRBV7-2 to TRBJ1-2, with a weak D call TRBD1 (5 bases). The CDR3 loop spans 15 amino acids. Germline lookup yields CDR1 SGHTA and CDR2 FQGNSA. With 5 bases removed from V and 4 bases from J, the gap between germline ends came to 17 bases. The CDR3 loop reads CASSNDRTGPYGYTF. The CDR3, as DNA: TGTGCCAGCAGCAACGACAGAACCGGCCCCTATGGCTACACCTTC.

The chain recombines TRBV7-9 with TRBJ2-1; 10 positions match TRBD2. This CDR3 is 14 amino acids long. Trimming cost V 3 bases and J 8 bases; bases outside gene matches: 4. Germline V lookup: CDR1 SEHNR, CDR2 FQNEAQ (reference sequence). This CDR3 reads CASSFLAGVYEQFF. In nucleotides, the CDR3 is TGTGCCAGCAGCTTTCTAGCGGGAGTATATGAGCAGTTCTTC.

The J gene is TRBJ1-1, the V gene TRBV2; possibly TRBD1 for D (6 bases). The CDR3 runs to 14 residues. Trimming shortened V by 6 bases and J by 8 bases, and 19 bases separated the two germline ends. Germline values: CDR1 SNHLY, CDR2 FYNNEI. In DNA form, the CDR3 reads TGTGCCAGCAGACCTATAGGGACACAGGGAGAAGCTTTCTTT. Protein product: CASRPIGTQGEAFF.

The chain links TRBV11-2 to TRBJ2-1; D gene ambiguous. Trimming took off 1 base at V and 5 bases at J, with 15 bases between the two ends. CDR3 length: 16 residues. Looked up from germline, CDR1 is SGHAT and CDR2 is FQNNGV. The CDR3 DNA reads TGTGCCAGCAGCTTAGTTTTCCTCCACAGAAACAATGAGCAGTTCTTC. Amino acid sequence: CASSLVFLHRNNEQFF.